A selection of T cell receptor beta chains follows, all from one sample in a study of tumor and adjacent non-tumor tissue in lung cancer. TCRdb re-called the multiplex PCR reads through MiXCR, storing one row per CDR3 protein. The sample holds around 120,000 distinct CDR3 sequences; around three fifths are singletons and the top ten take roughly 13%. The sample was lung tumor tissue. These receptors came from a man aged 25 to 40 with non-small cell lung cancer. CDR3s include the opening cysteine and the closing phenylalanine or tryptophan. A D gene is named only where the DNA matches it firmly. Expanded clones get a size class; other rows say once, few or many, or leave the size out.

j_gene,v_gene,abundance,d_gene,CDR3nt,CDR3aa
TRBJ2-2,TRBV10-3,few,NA,TGTGCCATCAGTGTGACGAACACCGGGGAGCTGTTTTTT,CAISVTNTGELFF
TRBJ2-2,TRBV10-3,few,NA,NA,CAISGFGSGDTGELFF
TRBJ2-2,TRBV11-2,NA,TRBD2,TGTGCCAGCAGCTTGGGAGGGTCGAACATCGGGGAGCTGTTTTTT,CASSLGGSNIGELFF
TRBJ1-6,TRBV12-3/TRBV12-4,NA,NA,TGTGCCAGCAGCGGACGACAACATTCACCCCGCCGCTTT,CASSGRQHSPRRF
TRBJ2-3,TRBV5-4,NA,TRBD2,TGTGCCAGCAGCTTGGGGACTAGAGTTCCAGATACGCAGTATTTT,CASSLGTRVPDTQYF
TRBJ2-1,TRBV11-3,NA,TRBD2,TGTGCCAGCACCCAGGGACTAGCGGGAGGTAACAATGAGGAGTTCTTC,CASTQGLAGGNNEEFF
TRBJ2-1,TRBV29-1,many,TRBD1,TGCAGCGTCCGGACAGGGAGCTACAATGAGCAGTTCTTC,CSVRTGSYNEQFF
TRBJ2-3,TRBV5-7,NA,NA,TGTGCCAGCAGCGGGGATTGGGGGTGCGGACATACGCAGTATTTT,CASSGDWGCGHTQYF
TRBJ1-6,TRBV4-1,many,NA,TGCGCCAGCAGCCAAGAAGGAGGGTGGAGTTCACCCCTCCACTTT,CASSQEGGWSSPLHF
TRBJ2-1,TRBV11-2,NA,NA,TGTGCCAGCAATCTGGAAAGGACCAACAAGGAGCAGTTCTTC,CASNLERTNKEQFF
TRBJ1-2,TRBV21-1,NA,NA,TGTGCCAGCTGCGGACAGGGATTCTATGGCTACACCTTC,CASCGQGFYGYTF
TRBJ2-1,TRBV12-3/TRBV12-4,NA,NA,TGTGCCAGCAGCAGGAACATGGGGGCGGTGTTCTTC,CASSRNMGAVFF
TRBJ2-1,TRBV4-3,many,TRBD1,TGCGCCAGCAGCCAAGATAGGGGGCTAGGCCGGAATGAGCAGTTCTTC,CASSQDRGLGRNEQFF
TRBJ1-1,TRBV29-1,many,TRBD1,TGCAGCGGGGACAGGGGGCTTACTGAAGCTTTCTTT,CSGDRGLTEAFF
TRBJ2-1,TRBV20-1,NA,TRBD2,TGCAATGCTAGAGTTCCGGGGGGGTATAATGAGCAGTTCTTC,CNARVPGGYNEQFF
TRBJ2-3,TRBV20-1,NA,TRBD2,TGCAGTGCTCGCTCGCCCGGGACTAGCGGGAACACAGATACGCAGTATTTT,CSARSPGTSGNTDTQYF